The rows below give T cell receptor beta chains drawn from one sample of a study of blood T cell repertoires in COVID-19. Repertoires were generated with immunoSEQ multiplex PCR, while TCRdb's copy carries only in-frame clones and drops some. The table includes some 96,000 clones, roughly nine tenths detected once. The sample consisted of peripheral blood. The receptors were gathered from a man in his sixties with acute or convalescent COVID-19. Both conserved end residues are part of each CDR3. A D gene is named only where the DNA matches it firmly. Clone size appears in some rows only: once, few, many, or a class for an expanded clone.

- TRBJ1-4 TRBV18 TRBD1 TGTGCCAGCTCATCTACCGGGACAGGGTCTGCAACTAATGAAAAACTGTTTTTT CASSSTGTGSATNEKLFF
- TRBJ1-2 TRBV28 - TGTGCCAGCAGTTTAGGGGGCGGGGGCTACACCTTC CASSLGGGGYTF
- TRBJ1-6 TRBV7-9 - TGTGCCAACTCAGACAGTTCGAATTCACCCCTCCACTTT CANSDSSNSPLHF
- TRBJ1-2 TRBV5-4 TRBD1 TGTGCCAGCAGCAGGGGACAGGGCCCCTCGGATGGCTACACCTTC CASSRGQGPSDGYTF
- TRBJ2-1 TRBV10-3 TRBD1 TGTGCCATCAGCGCCGGGACAGGGGAATACAATGAGCAGTTCTTC CAISAGTGEYNEQFF
- TRBJ2-2 TRBV6-4 - TGTGCCAGCAGGAGTAGGACTGAGGCGGCCGGGGAGCTGTTTTTT CASRSRTEAAGELFF
- TRBJ1-4 TRBV21-1 - TGTGCCAGCAGGTTGTTGTCGGGACGGGAGGAAAAACTGTTTTTT CASRLLSGREEKLFF
- TRBJ1-2 TRBV2 - TGTGCCAGCAGTGAAGGGCGGGTACGGGGCTACACCTTC CASSEGRVRGYTF
- TRBJ1-4 TRBV10-3 - TGTGCCATCAGTCCGACAGCTCCAACTAATGAAAAACTGTTTTTT CAISPTAPTNEKLFF
- TRBJ1-4 TRBV19 TRBD1 TGTGCCACCATCCGCGGGTTTCAGGGGGCTTGGGAAAAACTGTTTTTT CATIRGFQGAWEKLFF
- TRBJ2-1 TRBV7-9 - TGTGCCAGCAGCTTAGCCCTCTACAATGAGCAGTTCTTC CASSLALYNEQFF
- TRBJ2-3 TRBV11-2 - TGTGCCAGCAGCAGAGTAGCGCGCCAGAGGACAGATACGCAGTATTTT CASSRVARQRTDTQYF
- TRBJ2-7 TRBV11-2 TRBD1 TGTGCCAGCAGCCGCGGAGGACAGGGGGCATACGAGCAGTACTTC CASSRGGQGAYEQYF
- TRBJ1-1 TRBV7-2 TRBD1 TGTGCCAGCAGCTCAAGGACAGGGATCACTGAAGCTTTCTTT CASSSRTGITEAFF
- TRBJ2-1 TRBV5-4 TRBD1 TGTGCCAGCAGCCGGGTTACAGGGGGTACCTACAATGAGCAGTTCTTC CASSRVTGGTYNEQFF
- TRBJ1-3 TRBV19 - TGTGCCAGTAGTACCCGGGAAAGAAACACCATATATTTT CASSTRERNTIYF
once TRBJ2-3 TRBV5-4 - TGTGCCAGCAGGTCCTCGGGGGTGGGCACAGATACGCAGTATTTT CASRSSGVGTDTQYF
- TRBJ1-1 TRBV4-2 - TGTGCCAGCAGCCCACGCCGGGTCGGCGAAGCTTTCTTT CASSPRRVGEAFF
- TRBJ1-2 TRBV10-3 - TGTGCCATCAGTGGTACCCCAGGGCAGGATGGCTACACCTTC CAISGTPGQDGYTF
- TRBJ1-2 TRBV5-1 - TGCGCCAGCGGGGGCTTCTATGGCTACACCTTC CASGGFYGYTF
few TRBJ1-4 TRBV21-1 - TGTGCCAGCTCATGTGAGGGACAACAACTTGCAACTAATGAAAAACTGTTTTTT CASSCEGQQLATNEKLFF
- TRBJ2-2 TRBV6-5 TRBD1 TGTGCCAGCATCGGCGACAGGGGGCGAACCGGGGAGCTGTTTTTT CASIGDRGRTGELFF
- TRBJ1-2 TRBV5-6 - TGTGCCAGCAGCTTGGGGGGGCCCGGCTACACCTTC CASSLGGPGYTF
- TRBJ1-1 TRBV2 - TGTGCCAGCAGTGAAGCCCGGGGAGTGAACACTGAAGCTTTCTTT CASSEARGVNTEAFF
- TRBJ1-5 TRBV11-2 TRBD1 TGTGCCAGCAGCCCGACAGGGGATCAGCCCCAGCATTTT CASSPTGDQPQHF
- TRBJ1-4 TRBV6-5 TRBD1 TGTGCCAGCAGTTACGACAGGGTTGGAGAAAAACTGTTTTTT CASSYDRVGEKLFF
- TRBJ2-1 TRBV18 TRBD2 TGTGCCAGCTCAACGACTAGCGGTGGCTCCTACAATGAGCAGTTCTTC CASSTTSGGSYNEQFF
- TRBJ1-1 TRBV6-2/TRBV6-3 TRBD1 TGTGCCAGCAGTCAGGGGGCGAAAGCTTTCTTT CASSQGAKAFF
- TRBJ1-5 TRBV5-5 - TGTGCCAGCAGCTTAAACCCCGTTGGCCAGCCCCAGCATTTT CASSLNPVGQPQHF
- TRBJ1-1 TRBV3-1/TRBV3-2 TRBD1 TGTGCCAGCAGCCAACACAGGGGGGTAATGAACACTGAAGCTTTCTTT CASSQHRGVMNTEAFF
- TRBJ1-1 TRBV6-5 TRBD1 TGTGCCAGCAGTACGACAGGGACCACTGAAGCTTTCTTT CASSTTGTTEAFF
- TRBJ2-3 TRBV5-1 - TGCGCCAGCAGCTTGGTTGGGGCCGTCACAGATACGCAGTATTTT CASSLVGAVTDTQYF
- TRBJ1-2 TRBV29-1 TRBD1 TGCAGCGCGAGTAATTGGGGACAGGGGGTTTCTAACTATGGCTACACCTTC CSASNWGQGVSNYGYTF
- TRBJ2-5 TRBV6-6 - TGTGCCAGCATGATGGGGGCGGACGAGACCCAGTACTTC CASMMGADETQYF
- TRBJ2-3 TRBV6-5 TRBD2 TGTGCCAGCAGTTACCGGACTAGCGTGGATACGCAGTATTTT CASSYRTSVDTQYF
- TRBJ1-2 TRBV6-1 - TGTGCCAGCAGTGAACAGGGCTCCTATGGCTACACCTTC CASSEQGSYGYTF
once TRBJ1-2 TRBV25-1 - TGTGCCAGCAGTGAAAATACAGGTTTTAACTATGGCTACACCTTC CASSENTGFNYGYTF
- TRBJ1-6 TRBV3-1/TRBV3-2 - TGTGCCAGCAGCCATCGGACCCGAGGGTATAATTCACCCCTCCACTTT CASSHRTRGYNSPLHF
once TRBJ2-5 TRBV10-1 TRBD2 TGCGCCAGCAGTGAGTCGAGTAGCGGGGGAGAAGAGACCCAGTACTTC CASSESSSGGEETQYF
- TRBJ1-6 TRBV27 TRBD1 TGTGCCAGCAGTTCCTCCGGGACAGGGGTCTCACCCCTCCACTTT CASSSSGTGVSPLHF
- TRBJ1-2 TRBV6-6 - TGTGCCAGCAGTTACGAGACAAGAAACTATGGCTACACCTTC CASSYETRNYGYTF
- TRBJ1-1 TRBV7-2 TRBD1 TGTGCCAGCAGCATCCAGGGGGCAGGCGCTTTCTTT CASSIQGAGAFF
- TRBJ2-1 TRBV27 - TGTGCCAGCGGTCGGGGTGAGCAGTTCTTC CASGRGEQFF
- TRBJ1-2 TRBV28 - TGTGCCAGCAGTAGCGGACAGAACTATGGCTACACCTTC CASSSGQNYGYTF
- TRBJ2-5 TRBV29-1 - TGCAGCGTTGGGAGGACAGTCGAAGAGACCCAGTACTTC CSVGRTVEETQYF
- TRBJ1-1 TRBV15 - TGTGCCACCGGCACCCCGCGAGGGACTGAAGCTTTCTTT CATGTPRGTEAFF
- TRBJ2-7 TRBV11-2 - TGTGCCAGCAGCTTCCACTACGAGCAGTACTTC CASSFHYEQYF
- TRBJ1-1 TRBV5-1 TRBD1 TGCGCCAGCAGCTCCAGGGGGCAGGACACTGAAGCTTTCTTT CASSSRGQDTEAFF
- TRBJ2-3 TRBV6-1 TRBD2 TGTGCCAGCAGTGAGGGACTAGCGGGGTACACAGATACGCAGTATTTT CASSEGLAGYTDTQYF